Sequencing of this T cell receptor beta chain was carried out in a study of cytomegalovirus exposure and HLA in healthy donors. Study-level information: When 398 donors were genotyped, more than 70% of them were found to fall in the Caucasian-associated ancestry cluster. Study-wide findings and caveats: Later analysis demonstrated an association between a missense DCLRE1C variant and TCR beta V- and J-gene trimming. Later analysis found that TCR beta chains associated with HLA were more clonally expanded than other, equally common chains.

About this clone itself: The antigen is unknown.

With 60 Vbeta and 13 Jbeta primers, the PCR was carried out. In the study's own analysis: Later, an analysis found 75 million to 90 million unique TCR beta chains, and some 10 million of these were shared. Clones were sequenced by immunoSEQ multiplex PCR, and TCRdb holds only the in-frame ones, with some missing. V and J calls and clone size come straight from that table; D and trimming were deduced from the DNA. The sample carries more than 95,000 clones, around 80% recorded once. Trimming removed 9 bases from V and 0 bases from J; junction bases left unmatched: 4. Per the germline V gene, CDR1 is SGHDN and CDR2 is FVKESK. The CDR3 is 13 residues long.

The specimen was PBMCs. The sequence was obtained from a woman between 18 and 29 years old in good health and CMV-seropositive. This chain links TRBV14 with TRBJ1-1, with 7 positions matching TRBD1. The CDR3 coding sequence is TGTGCCAGTTCGACAGGGTTGAACACTGAAGCTTTCTTT. This sequence encodes CASSTGLNTEAFF.